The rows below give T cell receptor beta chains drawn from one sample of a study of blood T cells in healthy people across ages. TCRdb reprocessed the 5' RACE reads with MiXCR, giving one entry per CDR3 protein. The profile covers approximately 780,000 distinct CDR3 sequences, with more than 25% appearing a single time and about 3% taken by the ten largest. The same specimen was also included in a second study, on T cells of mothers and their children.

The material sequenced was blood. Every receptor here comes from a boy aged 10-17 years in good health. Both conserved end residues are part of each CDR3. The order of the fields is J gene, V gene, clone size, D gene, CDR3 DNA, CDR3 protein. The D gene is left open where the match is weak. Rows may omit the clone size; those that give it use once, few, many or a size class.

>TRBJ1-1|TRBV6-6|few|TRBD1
TGTGCCAGCAGTCGGGACAGGGGATACACTGAAGCTTTCTTT
CASSRDRGYTEAFF
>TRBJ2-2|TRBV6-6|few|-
TGTGCCAGCAGTTTAAGACCGCCACCCAACACCGGGGAGCTGTTTTTT
CASSLRPPPNTGELFF
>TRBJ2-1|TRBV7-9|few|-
TGTGCCAGCAGGGGACGGAGCTCCTACAATGAGCAGTTCTTC
CASRGRSSYNEQFF
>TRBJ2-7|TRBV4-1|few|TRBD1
TGCGCCAGCAGCCAAGGGCCGGGACAGGGCTACGAGCAGTACTTC
CASSQGPGQGYEQYF
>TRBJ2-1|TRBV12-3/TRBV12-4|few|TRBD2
TGTGCCAGCAGTTTAGCGGAGCGGGGGCCTTACAATGAGCAGTTCTTC
CASSLAERGPYNEQFF
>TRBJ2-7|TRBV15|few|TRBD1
TGTGCCACCAGCATAGGGGGACAGGGAGCCTACGAGCAGTACTTC
CATSIGGQGAYEQYF
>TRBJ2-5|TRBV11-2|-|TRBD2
TGTGCCAGCAGCTTCCCGAGCGGGGGGCCGGAGACCCAGTACTTC
CASSFPSGGPETQYF
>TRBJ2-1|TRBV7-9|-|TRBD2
TGTGCCAGAAGCTTAGCGATTCGACTAGCGGGAGTCGATGAGCAGTTCTTC
CARSLAIRLAGVDEQFF
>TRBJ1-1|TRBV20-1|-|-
TGCAGTGCACGCTTTTTGTTGACAGTGGGGCCGAACACTGAAGCTTTCTTT
CSARFLLTVGPNTEAFF
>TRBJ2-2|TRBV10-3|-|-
TGTGCCATCAGTGTTTCAGAAGCTTACGCCGGGGAGCTGTTTTTT
CAISVSEAYAGELFF
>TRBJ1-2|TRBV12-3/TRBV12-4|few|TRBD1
TGTGCCAGCAGGAAACAGGGGACCATCTACTATGGCTACACCTTC
CASRKQGTIYYGYTF
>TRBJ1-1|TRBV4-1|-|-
TGCGCCAGCAGCCAAGACCAGGGGATGAACACTGAAGCTTTCTTT
CASSQDQGMNTEAFF
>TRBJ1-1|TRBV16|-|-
TGTGCCAGCAGCCAATCGGCCAGGGTGGGCTTGAACACTGAAGCTTTCTTT
CASSQSARVGLNTEAFF
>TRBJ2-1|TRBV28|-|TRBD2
TGTGCCAGCAGTTTTCGCGGGGGGGTAGGCAATGAGCAGTTCTTC
CASSFRGGVGNEQFF
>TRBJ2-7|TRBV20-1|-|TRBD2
TGCAGTGCTACGACGGGACTAGCATTCCACGAGCAGTACTTC
CSATTGLAFHEQYF
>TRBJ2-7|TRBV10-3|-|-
TGTGCCACCCAACTCCGGGCCGAGACCTACGAGCAGTACTTT
CATQLRAETYEQYF
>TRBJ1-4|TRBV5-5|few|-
TGTGCCAGCAGCTTTAAGGGACGGAATGAAAAACTGTTTTTT
CASSFKGRNEKLFF
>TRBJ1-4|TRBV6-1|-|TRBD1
TGTGCCAGCAGCCGTCTTTCCGGGACAGGGGGCGAAAAACTGTTTTTT
CASSRLSGTGGEKLFF
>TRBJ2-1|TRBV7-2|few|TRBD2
TGTGCCAGCAGCTTATTAACGGGGGGGCCTGGTGAGCAGTTCTTC
CASSLLTGGPGEQFF
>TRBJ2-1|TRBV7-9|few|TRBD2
TGTGCCAGCAGCTTAGTTAGCGGGGGGGCCAATGAGCAGTTCTTC
CASSLVSGGANEQFF